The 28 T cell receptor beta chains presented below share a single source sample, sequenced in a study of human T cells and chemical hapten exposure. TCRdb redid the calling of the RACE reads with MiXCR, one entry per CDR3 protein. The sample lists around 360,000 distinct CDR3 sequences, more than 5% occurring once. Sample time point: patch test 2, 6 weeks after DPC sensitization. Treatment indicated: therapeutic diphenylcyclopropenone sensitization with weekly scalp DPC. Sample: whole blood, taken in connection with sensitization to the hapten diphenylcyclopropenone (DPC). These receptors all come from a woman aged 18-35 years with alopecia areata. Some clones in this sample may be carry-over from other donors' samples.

The CDR3 sequence: CASSYGGSVNEQFF. The DNA for the CDR3 is TGTGCCAGCAGTTACGGAGGGTCTGTAAATGAGCAGTTCTTC. This sequence joins TRBV6-5 and TRBJ2-1, with a tentative D call TRBD2 (6 bases). CDR3 length: 14 residues. Trimming took 2 bases from V and 7 from J, leaving 12 bases between them. Germline values: CDR1 MNHEY, CDR2 SVGAGI.

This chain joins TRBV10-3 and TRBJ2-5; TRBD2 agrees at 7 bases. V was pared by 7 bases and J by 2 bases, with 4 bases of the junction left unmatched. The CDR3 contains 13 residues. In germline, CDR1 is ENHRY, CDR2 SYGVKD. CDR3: CAITAGVQETQYF. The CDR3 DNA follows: TGTGCCATCACGGCGGGAGTTCAAGAGACCCAGTACTTC.

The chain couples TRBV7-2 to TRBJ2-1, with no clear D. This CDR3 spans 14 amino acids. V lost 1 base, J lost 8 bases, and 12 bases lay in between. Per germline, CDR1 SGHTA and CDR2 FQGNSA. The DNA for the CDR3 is TGTGCCAGCAGCTTAGGATCGCCTGATGATGAGCAGTTCTTC. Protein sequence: CASSLGSPDDEQFF.

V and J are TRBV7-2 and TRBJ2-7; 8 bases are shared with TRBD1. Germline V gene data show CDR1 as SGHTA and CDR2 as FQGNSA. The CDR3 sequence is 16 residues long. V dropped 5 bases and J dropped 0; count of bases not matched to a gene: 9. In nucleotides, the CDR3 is TGTGCCAGCAGCGATCCGGGACAGGAAAGCTCCTACGAGCAGTACTTC. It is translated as CASSDPGQESSYEQYF. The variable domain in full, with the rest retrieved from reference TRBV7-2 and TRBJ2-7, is GAGVSQSPSNKVTEKGKDVELRCDPISGHTALYWYRQSLGQGLEFLIYFQGNSAPDKSGLPSDRFSAERTGGSVSTLTIQRTQQEDSAVYLCASSDPGQESSYEQYFGPGTRLTVT.

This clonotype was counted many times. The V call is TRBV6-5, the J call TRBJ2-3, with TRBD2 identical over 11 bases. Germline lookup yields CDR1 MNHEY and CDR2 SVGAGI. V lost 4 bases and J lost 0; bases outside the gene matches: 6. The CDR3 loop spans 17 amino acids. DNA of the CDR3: TGTGCCAGCAGTTCCCCCCGACTAGCGGGGAGCACAGATACGCAGTATTTT. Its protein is CASSSPRLAGSTDTQYF.

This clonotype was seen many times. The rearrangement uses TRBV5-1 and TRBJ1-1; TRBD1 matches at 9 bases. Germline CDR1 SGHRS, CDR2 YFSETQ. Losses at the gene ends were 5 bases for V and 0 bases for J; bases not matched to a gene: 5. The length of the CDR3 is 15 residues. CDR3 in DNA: TGCGCCAGCAGTAGTACAGGGGGCTTGAACACTGAAGCTTTCTTT. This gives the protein CASSSTGGLNTEAFF.

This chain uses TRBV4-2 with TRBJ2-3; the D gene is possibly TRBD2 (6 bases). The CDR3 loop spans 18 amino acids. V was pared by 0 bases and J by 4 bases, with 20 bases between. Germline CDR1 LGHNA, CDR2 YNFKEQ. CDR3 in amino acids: CASSQDPGAAGQADTQYF. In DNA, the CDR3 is TGTGCCAGCAGCCAAGATCCAGGAGCGGCGGGGCAAGCAGATACGCAGTATTTT.

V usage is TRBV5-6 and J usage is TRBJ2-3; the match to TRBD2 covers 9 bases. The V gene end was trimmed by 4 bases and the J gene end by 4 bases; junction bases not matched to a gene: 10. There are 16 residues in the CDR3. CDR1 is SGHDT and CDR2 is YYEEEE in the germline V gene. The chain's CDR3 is CASSPWLAGVADTQYF. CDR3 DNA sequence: TGTGCCAGCAGCCCGTGGTTAGCGGGGGTCGCAGATACGCAGTATTTT. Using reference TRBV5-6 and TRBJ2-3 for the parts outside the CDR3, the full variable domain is DAGVTQSPTHLIKTRGQQVTLRCSPKSGHDTVSWYQQALGQGPQFIFQYYEEEERQRGNFPDRFSGHQFPNYSSELNVNALLLGDSALYLCASSPWLAGVADTQYFGPGTRLTVL.

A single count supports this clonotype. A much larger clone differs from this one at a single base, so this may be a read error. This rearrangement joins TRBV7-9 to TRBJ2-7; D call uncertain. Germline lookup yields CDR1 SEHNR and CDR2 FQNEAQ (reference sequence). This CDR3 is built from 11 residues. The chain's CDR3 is CSSSATDEQYF. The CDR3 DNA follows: TGTTCCAGCAGCGCGACGGACGAGCAGTACTTC. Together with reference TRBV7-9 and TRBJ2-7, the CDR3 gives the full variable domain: DTGVSQNPRHKITKRGQNVTFRCDPISEHNRLYWYRQTLGQGPEFLTYFQNEAQLEKSRLLSDRFSAERPKGSFSTLEIQRTEQGDSAMYLCSSSATDEQYFGPGTRLTVT.

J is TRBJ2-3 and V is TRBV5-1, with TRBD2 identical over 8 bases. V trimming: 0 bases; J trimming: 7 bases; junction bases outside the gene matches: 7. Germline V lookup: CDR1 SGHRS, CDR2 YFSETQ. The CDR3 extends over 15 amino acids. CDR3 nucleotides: TGCGCCAGCAGCTTGGAAGCGGGGGAGTTTTATACGCAGTATTTT. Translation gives CASSLEAGEFYTQYF.

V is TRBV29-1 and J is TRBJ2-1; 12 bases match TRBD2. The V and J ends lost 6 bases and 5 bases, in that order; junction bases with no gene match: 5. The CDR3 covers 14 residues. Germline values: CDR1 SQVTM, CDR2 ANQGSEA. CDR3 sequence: CSVASGGDHNEQFF. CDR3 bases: TGCAGCGTGGCTAGCGGGGGGGATCACAATGAGCAGTTCTTC.

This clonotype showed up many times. The CDR3 DNA is TGTGCCAGCAGCCTCGAACTCTCTGAGGGGGCCCGTCACCCCGCGGGCGTCCTGACTTTC. Translation gives CASSLELSEGARHPAGVLTF. The genes are TRBV6-2 or TRBV6-3 and TRBJ2-6; 7 bases are a match to TRBD1. This CDR3 is built from 20 residues. Germline CDR1 is MNHEY and CDR2 is SVGEGT. V lost 6 bases and J lost 12; bases outside the gene matches: 29.

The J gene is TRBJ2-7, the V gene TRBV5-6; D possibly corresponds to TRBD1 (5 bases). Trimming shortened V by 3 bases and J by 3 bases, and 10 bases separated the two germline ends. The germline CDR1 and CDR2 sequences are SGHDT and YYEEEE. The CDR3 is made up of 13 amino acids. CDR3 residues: CASSSDSYYEQYF. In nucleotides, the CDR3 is TGTGCCAGCAGCTCAGACAGTTACTACGAGCAGTACTTC. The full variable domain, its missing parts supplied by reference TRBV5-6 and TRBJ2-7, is DAGVTQSPTHLIKTRGQQVTLRCSPKSGHDTVSWYQQALGQGPQFIFQYYEEEERQRGNFPDRFSGHQFPNYSSELNVNALLLGDSALYLCASSSDSYYEQYFGPGTRLTVT.

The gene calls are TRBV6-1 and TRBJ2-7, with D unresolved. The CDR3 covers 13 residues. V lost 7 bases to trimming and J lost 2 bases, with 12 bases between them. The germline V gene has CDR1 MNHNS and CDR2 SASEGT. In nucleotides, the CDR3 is TGTGCCAGCATGCCGGACGAGGCCTACGAGCAGTACTTC. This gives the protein CASMPDEAYEQYF.

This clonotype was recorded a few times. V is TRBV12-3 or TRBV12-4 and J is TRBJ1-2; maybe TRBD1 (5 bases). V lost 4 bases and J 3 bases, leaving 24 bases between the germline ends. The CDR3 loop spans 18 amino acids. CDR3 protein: CASSSRGSGGQGYYGYTF. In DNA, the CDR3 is TGTGCCAGCAGTTCCAGAGGTTCGGGAGGTCAGGGCTACTATGGCTACACCTTC.

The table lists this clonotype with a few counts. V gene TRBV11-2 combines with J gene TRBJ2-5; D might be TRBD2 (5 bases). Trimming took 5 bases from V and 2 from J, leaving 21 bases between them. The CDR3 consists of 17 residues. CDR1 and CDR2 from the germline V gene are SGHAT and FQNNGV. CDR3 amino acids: CASSLPTVAPTQETQYF. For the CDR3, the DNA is TGTGCCAGCAGCCTCCCGACGGTAGCGCCGACTCAAGAGACCCAGTACTTC. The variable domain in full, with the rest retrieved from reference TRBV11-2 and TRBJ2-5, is EAGVAQSPRYKIIEKRQSVAFWCNPISGHATLYWYQQILGQGPKLLIQFQNNGVVDDSQLPKDRFSAERLKGVDSTLKIQPAKLEDSAVYLCASSLPTVAPTQETQYFGPGTRLLVL.

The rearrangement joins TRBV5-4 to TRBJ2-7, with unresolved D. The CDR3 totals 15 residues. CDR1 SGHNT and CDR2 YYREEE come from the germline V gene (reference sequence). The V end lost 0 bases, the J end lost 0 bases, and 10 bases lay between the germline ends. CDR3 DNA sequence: TGTGCCAGCAGCTTGGCCGCAGGCCTCTCCTACGAGCAGTACTTC. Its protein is CASSLAAGLSYEQYF.

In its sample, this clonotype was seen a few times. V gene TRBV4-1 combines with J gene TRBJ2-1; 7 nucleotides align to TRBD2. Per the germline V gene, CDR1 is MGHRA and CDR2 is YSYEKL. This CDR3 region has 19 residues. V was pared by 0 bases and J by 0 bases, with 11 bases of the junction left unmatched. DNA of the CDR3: TGCGCCAGCAGCCAAGAAAGGAGTTGGGGCGGGAGCTCCTACAATGAGCAGTTCTTC. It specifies CASSQERSWGGSSYNEQFF.

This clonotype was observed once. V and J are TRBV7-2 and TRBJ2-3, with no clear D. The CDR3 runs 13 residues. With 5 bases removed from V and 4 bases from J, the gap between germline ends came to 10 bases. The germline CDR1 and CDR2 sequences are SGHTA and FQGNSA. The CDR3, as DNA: TGTGCCAGCAGCCCACGACGAGCAGATACGCAGTATTTT. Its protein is CASSPRRADTQYF.

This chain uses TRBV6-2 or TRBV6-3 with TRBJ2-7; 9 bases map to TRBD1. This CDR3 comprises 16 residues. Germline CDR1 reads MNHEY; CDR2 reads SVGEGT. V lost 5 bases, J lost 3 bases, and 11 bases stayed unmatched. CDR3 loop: CASSTITGGRVYEQYF. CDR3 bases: TGTGCCAGCAGTACAATTACAGGGGGCAGGGTCTACGAGCAGTACTTC.

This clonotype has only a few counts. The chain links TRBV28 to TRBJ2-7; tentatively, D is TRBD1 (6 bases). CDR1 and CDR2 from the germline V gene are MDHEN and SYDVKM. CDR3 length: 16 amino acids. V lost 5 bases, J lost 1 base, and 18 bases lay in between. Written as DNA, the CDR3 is TGTGCCAGCAGTCCGATTCGGGACAAACCGTCCTACGAGCAGTACTTC. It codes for CASSPIRDKPSYEQYF.

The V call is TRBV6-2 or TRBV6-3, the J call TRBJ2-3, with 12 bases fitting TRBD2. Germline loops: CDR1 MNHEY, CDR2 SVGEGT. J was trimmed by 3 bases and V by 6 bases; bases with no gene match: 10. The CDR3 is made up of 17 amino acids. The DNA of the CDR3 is TGTGCCAGCAGACGTCGACTAGCGGGAGAGATGACAGATACGCAGTATTTT. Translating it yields CASRRRLAGEMTDTQYF.

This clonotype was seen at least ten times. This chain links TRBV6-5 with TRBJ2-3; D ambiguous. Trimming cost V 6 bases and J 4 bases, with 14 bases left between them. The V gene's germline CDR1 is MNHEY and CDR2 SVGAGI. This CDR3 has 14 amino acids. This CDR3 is CASSTPRASDTQYF. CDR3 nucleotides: TGTGCCAGCAGCACGCCCCGGGCTTCAGATACGCAGTATTTT.

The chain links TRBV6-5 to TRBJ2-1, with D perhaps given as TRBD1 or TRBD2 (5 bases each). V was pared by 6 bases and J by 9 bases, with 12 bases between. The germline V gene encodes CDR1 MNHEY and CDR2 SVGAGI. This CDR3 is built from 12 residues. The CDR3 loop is CASSRGVGEQFF. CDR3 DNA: TGTGCCAGCAGCCGAGGGGTCGGTGAGCAGTTCTTC.

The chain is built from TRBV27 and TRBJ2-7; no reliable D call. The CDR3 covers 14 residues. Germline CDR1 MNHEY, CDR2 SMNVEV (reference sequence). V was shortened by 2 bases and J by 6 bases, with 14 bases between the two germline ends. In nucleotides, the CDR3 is TGTGCCAGCAGTTTAGGGCGACTGAGCCGCGAGCAGTACTTC. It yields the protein CASSLGRLSREQYF.

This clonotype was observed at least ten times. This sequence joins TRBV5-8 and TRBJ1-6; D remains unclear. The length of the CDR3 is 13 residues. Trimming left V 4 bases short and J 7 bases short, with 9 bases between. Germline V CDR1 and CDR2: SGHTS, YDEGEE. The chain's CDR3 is CASSLVGNSPLHF. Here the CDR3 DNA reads TGTGCCAGCAGCCTAGTAGGAAATTCACCCCTCCACTTT.

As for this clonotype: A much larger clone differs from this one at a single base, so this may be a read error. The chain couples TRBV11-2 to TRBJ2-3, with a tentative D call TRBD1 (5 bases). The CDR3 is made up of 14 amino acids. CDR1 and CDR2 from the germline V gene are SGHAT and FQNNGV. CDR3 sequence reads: CARSLGTGGDTQYF. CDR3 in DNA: TGTGCCAGAAGCTTAGGAACAGGTGGGGATACGCAGTATTTT.

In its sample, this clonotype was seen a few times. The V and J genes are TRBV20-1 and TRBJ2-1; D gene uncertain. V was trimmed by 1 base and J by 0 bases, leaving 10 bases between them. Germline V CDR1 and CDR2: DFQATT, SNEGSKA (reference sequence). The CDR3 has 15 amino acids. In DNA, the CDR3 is TGCAGTGCTAGAGTTATAGGTTTCTCCTACAATGAGCAGTTCTTC. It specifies CSARVIGFSYNEQFF.